Reported below is one TCR beta chain. Its antigen remains unknown. V shed 4 bases, J shed 0 bases, and the junction held 2 bases outside the gene matches. The length of the CDR3 is 15 residues. Germline loops: CDR1 SGHTA, CDR2 FQGNSA. The data belong to a study of fetal regulatory T cell absence and autoimmunity. Regarding the study as a whole: Broadly similar TRB gene family usage was seen in pancreas and cord blood. Pancreas TCRs were oligoclonally enriched versus cord blood, some clones over 100-fold.

The survey-level immunoSEQ assay was used. Sequencing used immunoSEQ multiplex PCR; TCRdb keeps in-frame clones, though not all of them. The data hold 85,000 to 100,000 clones, with about 78% observed a single time. The receptor was isolated from a male donor with IPEX syndrome. Sequenced material: pancreas tissue. The chain combines TRBV7-2 with TRBJ2-7, with 11 bases fitting TRBD1. The CDR3 protein is CASSWTGGLSYEQYF. For the CDR3, the DNA is TGTGCCAGCAGCTGGACAGGGGGCCTCTCCTACGAGCAGTACTTC.